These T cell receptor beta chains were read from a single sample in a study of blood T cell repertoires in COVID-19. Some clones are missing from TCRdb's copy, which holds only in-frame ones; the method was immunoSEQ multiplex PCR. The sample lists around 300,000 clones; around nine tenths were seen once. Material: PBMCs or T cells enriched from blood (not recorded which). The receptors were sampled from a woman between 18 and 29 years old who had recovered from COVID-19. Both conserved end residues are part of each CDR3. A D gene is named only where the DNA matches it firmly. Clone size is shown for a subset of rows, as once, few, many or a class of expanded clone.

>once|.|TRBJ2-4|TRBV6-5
TGTGCCAGCAGTTACCGGTCTACCAAAAACATTCAGTACTTC
CASSYRSTKNIQYF
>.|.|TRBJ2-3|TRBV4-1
TGCGCCAGCAGTGGCCCCGGGGGTAGCGGCACAGATACGCAGTATTTT
CASSGPGGSGTDTQYF
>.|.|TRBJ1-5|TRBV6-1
TGTGCCAGCAGTGAATTTTCCAGGCCCAAACTCAATCAGCCCCAGCATTTT
CASSEFSRPKLNQPQHF
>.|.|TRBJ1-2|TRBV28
TGTGCCAGCAGTTTACTACGGAACTATGGCTACACCTTC
CASSLLRNYGYTF
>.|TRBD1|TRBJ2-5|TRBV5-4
TGTGCCAGCAGCGGAAGGACAGGGGAACAAGAGACCCAGTACTTC
CASSGRTGEQETQYF
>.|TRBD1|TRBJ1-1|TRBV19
TGTGCCAGTAGTATCGACAGGGGGCGCGGGAACACTGAAGCTTTCTTT
CASSIDRGRGNTEAFF
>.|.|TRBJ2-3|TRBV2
TGTGCCAGCAGTGCCCAGGGTAACACAGATACGCAGTATTTT
CASSAQGNTDTQYF
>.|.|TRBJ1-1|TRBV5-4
TGTGCCAGCCACCATCTGGGAGACACTGAAGCTTTCTTT
CASHHLGDTEAFF
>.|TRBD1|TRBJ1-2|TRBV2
TGTGCCAGCATTGGACAGGGGTTTTTCTATGGCTACACCTTC
CASIGQGFFYGYTF
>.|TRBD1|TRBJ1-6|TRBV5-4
TGTGCCAGCAGCCGGGACAGGGAGGCCTATAATTCACCCCTCCACTTT
CASSRDREAYNSPLHF
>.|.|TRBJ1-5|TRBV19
TGTGCCAGTAGTTCCGCAGCTATCAGGGGCAATCAGCCCCAGCATTTT
CASSSAAIRGNQPQHF
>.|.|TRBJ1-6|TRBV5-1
TGCGCCAGCAGCGCGGAACCGCTGTCACCCCTCCACTTT
CASSAEPLSPLHF
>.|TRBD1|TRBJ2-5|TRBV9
TGTGCCAGCACCGGTAGGTCACAGGGGTTCATAGAGACCCAGTACTTC
CASTGRSQGFIETQYF
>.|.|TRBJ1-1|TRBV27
TGTGCCAGCAGTCCCCTCGGGGGAGCGACTGAAGCTTTCTTT
CASSPLGGATEAFF
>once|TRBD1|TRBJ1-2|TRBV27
TGTGCCAGCAGTTTTAGACAGGGGGAAGGCTACACCTTC
CASSFRQGEGYTF
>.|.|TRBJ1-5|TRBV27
TGTGCCAGCAGTTTATCCAGTGGCAATCAGCCCCAGCATTTT
CASSLSSGNQPQHF